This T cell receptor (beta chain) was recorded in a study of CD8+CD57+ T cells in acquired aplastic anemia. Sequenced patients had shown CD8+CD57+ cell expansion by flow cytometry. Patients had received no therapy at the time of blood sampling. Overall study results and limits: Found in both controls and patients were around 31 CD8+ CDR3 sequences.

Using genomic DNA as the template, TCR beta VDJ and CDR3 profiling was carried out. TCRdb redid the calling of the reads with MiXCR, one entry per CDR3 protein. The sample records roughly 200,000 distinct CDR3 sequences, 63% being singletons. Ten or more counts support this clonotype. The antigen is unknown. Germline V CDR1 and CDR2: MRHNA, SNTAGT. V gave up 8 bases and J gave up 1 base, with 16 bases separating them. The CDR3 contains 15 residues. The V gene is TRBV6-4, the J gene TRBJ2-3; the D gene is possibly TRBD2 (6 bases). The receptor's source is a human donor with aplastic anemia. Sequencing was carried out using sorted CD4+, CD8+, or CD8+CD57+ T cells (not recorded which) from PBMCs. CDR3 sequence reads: CASARSGDGTDTQYF. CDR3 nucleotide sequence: TGTGCCAGCGCCAGGTCGGGGGACGGCACAGATACGCAGTATTTT.